This T cell receptor (beta chain) was sequenced in a study of Ad26.COV2.S vaccination and SARS-CoV-2 variants. As to treatment: around 19 received Ad26.COV2.S at low or high dose, single or two shots; about 5 received placebo; per-sample allocation not given. Samples analyzed were those drawn on day 63 after the first vaccine or placebo injection. Boston supplied an adult donor aged 18-55 years. TCRdb keeps only in-frame clones here, not all; method: immunoSEQ multiplex PCR. Of around 450,000 clones listed, roughly 89% were seen once; the top ten hold 2% to 3%. This clone has only one observation. Germline V gene sequence: CDR1 SGHRS, CDR2 YFSETQ. This CDR3 has 15 amino acids. Trimming pared 0 bases from V and 2 bases from J, leaving 6 bases between.

This clonotype was obtained from a person aged 18-60 years who received the Ad26.COV2.S COVID-19 vaccine or a placebo. The chain recombines TRBV5-1 with TRBJ2-6; D unresolved. Sample: peripheral blood, taken in a trial of Ad26.COV2.S vaccine versus placebo. The CDR3 sequence: CASSLESAGANVLTF. The CDR3 DNA reads as TGCGCCAGCAGCTTGGAATCCGCTGGGGCCAACGTCCTGACTTTC.